A single sample is the source of the 17 T cell receptor beta chains below, sequenced in a study of a mutant IDH1 vaccine in newly diagnosed glioma. Some clones are missing from TCRdb's copy, which holds only in-frame ones; the method was immunoSEQ multiplex PCR. This repertoire shows 70,000 to 95,000 clones, around 85% found once; its top ten account for 0.6% to 0.95%. Antigen specificity for these receptors is unknown. Time point in this sample: week 23, last vaccination. Vaccine doses each comprised 300 ug of mutant IDH1 20-mer peptide, with topical imiquimod. The source was PBMCs, collected from a glioma patient whose treatment included an IDH1 peptide vaccine. The receptors come from a woman aged 50 to 60 with glioma.

As to this clone: This CDR3 is also generated by other DNA sequences in the sample. This chain uses TRBV28 with TRBJ2-1; D gene uncertain. Germline assignment: CDR1 MDHEN and CDR2 SYDVKM. The CDR3 is 11 residues long. Between the trimmed V and J ends, which lost 6 bases and 7 bases, there was a span of 7 bases. CDR3 amino acids: CASSLRNEQFF. CDR3 nucleotide sequence: TGTGCCAGCAGCTTGAGAAATGAGCAGTTCTTC.

The CDR3 protein is CASRSLAGNTDTQYF. Here the CDR3 DNA reads TGTGCCAGCAGATCACTAGCGGGGAACACAGATACGCAGTATTTT. The chain uses TRBV2 and TRBJ2-3; 10 bases are a match to TRBD2. The length of the CDR3 is 15 residues. V was clipped by 6 bases and J by 2 bases; unmatched bases: 5. Germline CDR1 and CDR2: SNHLY and FYNNEI.

This chain joins TRBV4-2 and TRBJ2-7; a weak D match, TRBD2 (6 bases). Germline V gene lookup returns CDR1 LGHNA and CDR2 YNFKEQ. There are 16 residues in the CDR3. Trimming cost V 0 bases and J 3 bases, with 15 bases left between them. CDR3 protein: CASSQDWSGHLYEQYF. The CDR3 nucleotides read TGTGCCAGCAGCCAAGATTGGAGCGGGCACCTCTACGAGCAGTACTTC.

The rearrangement uses TRBV19 and TRBJ1-1; D is uncertain. The CDR3 contains 15 residues. Trimming cost V 7 bases and J 1 base, with 16 bases left between them. The V gene's germline CDR1 is LNHDA and CDR2 SQIVND (reference sequence). In DNA, the CDR3 is TGTGCCAGTAAAGGACCCATAGGAAGGAACACTGAAGCTTTCTTT. The encoded protein is CASKGPIGRNTEAFF.

The chain has TRBV30 and TRBJ2-2; D gene ambiguous. The V and J ends lost 2 bases and 8 bases respectively, with 12 bases between them. Per germline, CDR1 GTSNPN and CDR2 SVGIG (reference sequence). The CDR3 length is 13 residues. CDR3 protein: CAWSTHFSGELFF. CDR3 in DNA: TGTGCCTGGAGTACCCACTTCTCGGGGGAGCTGTTTTTT.

The V gene is TRBV27, the J gene TRBJ1-1, with 8 nucleotides matching TRBD1. J was trimmed by 5 bases and V by 2 bases; bases with no gene match: 7. This CDR3 has 15 amino acids. Looked up from germline, CDR1 is MNHEY and CDR2 is SMNVEV (reference sequence). For the CDR3, the DNA is TGTGCCAGCAGTTTAAGGAGACAGGGGAGGACTGAAGCTTTCTTT. This codes for CASSLRRQGRTEAFF.

The chain employs TRBV2 and TRBJ1-1; 7 bases map to TRBD1. The CDR3 length is 16 residues. Germline CDR1 and CDR2: SNHLY and FYNNEI. With V trimmed by 5 bases and J by 4 bases, 13 bases remained unmatched. CDR3 in amino acids: CASSKQGTGVGTEAFF. As DNA, the CDR3 is TGTGCCAGCAGTAAACAGGGGACCGGTGTTGGCACTGAAGCTTTCTTT.

The chain couples TRBV28 to TRBJ2-1; either TRBD1 or TRBD2 may supply D (5 bases each). The CDR3 totals 17 residues. Trimming left V 9 bases short and J 1 base short, with 22 bases between. Germline V CDR1 and CDR2: MDHEN, SYDVKM. CDR3 in amino acids: CASNRAYRDQSYNEQFF. The CDR3 DNA is TGTGCCAGTAACCGGGCCTACCGGGACCAATCCTACAATGAGCAGTTCTTC. The full variable domain, in which reference TRBV28 and TRBJ2-1 provide the parts outside the CDR3, is DVKVTQSSRYLVKRTGEKVFLECVQDMDHENMFWYRQDPGLGLRLIYFSYDVKMKEKGDIPEGYSVSREKKERFSLILESASTNQTSMYLCASNRAYRDQSYNEQFFGPGTRLTVL.

The chain joins TRBV29-1 to TRBJ2-1, with a possible D match to TRBD2 (6 bases). The CDR3 totals 12 residues. Germline loops: CDR1 SQVTM, CDR2 ANQGSEA. With 6 bases removed from V and 6 bases from J, the gap between germline ends came to 12 bases. The CDR3 coding sequence is TGCAGCGTGCGGGGAGATCCCAATGAGCAGTTCTTC. This sequence encodes CSVRGDPNEQFF.

V gene TRBV6-5 combines with J gene TRBJ1-5; 8 positions match TRBD1. Germline V lookup: CDR1 MNHEY, CDR2 SVGAGI. CDR3 length equals 15 residues. The V segment lost 6 bases and the J segment 2 bases; nucleotides outside the gene matches: 6. CDR3 sequence: CASRTGQGGNQPQHF. Written as DNA, the CDR3 is TGTGCCAGCAGGACTGGACAGGGAGGCAATCAGCCCCAGCATTTT.

V gene TRBV5-4 combines with J gene TRBJ1-2, with D possibly matching TRBD1 (6 bases). From germline, CDR1 is SGHNT and CDR2 YYREEE (reference sequence). Trimming left V 2 bases short and J 6 bases short, with 11 bases between. The CDR3 runs to 13 residues. The DNA for the CDR3 is TGTGCCAGCAGCTTACGGGACATAAATGGCTACACCTTC. Translation: CASSLRDINGYTF.

The V gene is TRBV27, the J gene TRBJ2-7, with D perhaps matching TRBD2 (5 bases). Trimming removed 7 bases from V and 0 bases from J, with 16 bases in between. The CDR3 covers 15 residues. Germline values: CDR1 MNHEY, CDR2 SMNVEV (reference sequence). The CDR3 region is CASKSLARGSYEQYF. For the CDR3, the DNA is TGTGCCAGCAAAAGTTTAGCACGGGGCTCCTACGAGCAGTACTTC.

V usage is TRBV5-6 and J usage is TRBJ1-1; D is unresolved. Trimming shortened V by 1 base and J by 1 base, and 11 bases separated the two germline ends. The CDR3 runs to 15 residues. Germline V gene lookup returns CDR1 SGHDT and CDR2 YYEEEE. The CDR3 reads CASSLYTAGNTEAFF. CDR3 in DNA: TGTGCCAGCAGCTTGTATACAGCAGGGAACACTGAAGCTTTCTTT.

The J gene is TRBJ1-5, the V gene TRBV19; D call uncertain. This CDR3 contains 13 residues. The ends were cut back, 6 bases at V and 4 bases at J, with 10 bases in the middle. Germline CDR1 and CDR2: LNHDA and SQIVND (reference sequence). The CDR3 here is CASRVARNQPQHF. Here the CDR3 DNA reads TGTGCCAGTAGGGTGGCGCGAAATCAGCCCCAGCATTTT.

V and J are TRBV19 and TRBJ2-3, with 13 bases identical to TRBD2. In germline, CDR1 is LNHDA, CDR2 SQIVND (reference sequence). Unmatched junction bases numbered 4, after V lost 4 bases and J lost 3 bases. This CDR3 is built from 16 residues. The CDR3 here is CASSTRTSGRTDTQYF. The CDR3 DNA follows: TGTGCCAGTAGTACACGGACTAGCGGGAGAACAGATACGCAGTATTTT.

The genes are TRBV5-6 and TRBJ2-7; D is unclear. The CDR3 has 13 amino acids. CDR1 is SGHDT, CDR2 YYEEEE, per germline. Trimming took 3 bases from V and 6 from J, leaving 13 bases between them. The CDR3 loop is CASSWFSNPEQYF. In DNA, the CDR3 is TGTGCCAGCAGCTGGTTCTCAAATCCCGAGCAGTACTTC.

The chain carries TRBV18 and TRBJ2-1, with unresolved D. The CDR3 has 15 amino acids. V dropped 2 bases and J dropped 9 bases, with 17 bases sitting between them. Germline V gene lookup returns CDR1 KGHSH and CDR2 LQKENI. The CDR3 DNA reads TGTGCCAGCTCACCAGATTTGGATTCGGGTCTTGAGCAGTTCTTC. Residues: CASSPDLDSGLEQFF.